The rows below give T cell receptor beta chains drawn from one sample of a study of radiation and T cells in renal cell carcinoma. This table comes from immunoSEQ multiplex PCR, and its TCRdb copy is limited to in-frame clones, with some not included. In the table there are about 140,000 clones, roughly 80% of which are singletons. The sequenced sample was blood, obtained from a patient whose treatment included radiotherapy and nephrectomy. The receptors here all came from a woman aged 45 to 65 with renal cell carcinoma. Each CDR3 is given without its conserved first and last residue.

cdr3_length j_call v_call cdr3_aa
12 TRBJ1-1 TRBV5-1 ASSQAGSETEAF
11 TRBJ2-5 TRBV7-2 ASSFPREETQY
13 TRBJ1-2 TRBV19 ASSIGGGGVDGYT
11 TRBJ2-5 TRBV5-6 ASSLGQRETQY
9 TRBJ1-2 TRBV20-1 TPGAGYGYT
14 TRBJ2-7 TRBV30 AWSGVGQAATYEQY
12 TRBJ1-1 TRBV5-1 ASSAKGWNTEAF
11 TRBJ2-5 TRBV5-4 AGRDRGGETQY
15 TRBJ2-1 TRBV5-1 ASSSGARVLAANEQF
14 TRBJ2-7 TRBV7-9 ASSQEGGEPTGEQY
12 TRBJ1-2 TRBV27 ASTRGDGSYGYT
15 TRBJ1-4 TRBV5-6 ASSSGPGTGANEKLF
11 TRBJ2-7 TRBV7-9 ASLGTATYEQY
11 TRBJ1-3 TRBV6-1 ASGGVSGNTIY
14 TRBJ2-7 TRBV27 ASSPQYARGNYEQY
14 TRBJ2-7 TRBV12-2 AGPGLAGDVTYEQY
11 TRBJ1-1 TRBV19 ASSTQANTEAF
13 TRBJ2-7 TRBV19 ASSILAGRTYEQY
12 TRBJ1-1 TRBV5-1 ASSLDRGKGEAF
14 TRBJ1-4 TRBV4-1 ASSQDNAPGQGKLF
10 TRBJ1-2 TRBV19 ASGTVNYGYT
12 TRBJ1-4 TRBV7-8 ASSLNIGGEKLF
12 TRBJ2-1 TRBV15 ATSRDYSGAEQF
11 TRBJ2-7 TRBV6-5 ASSYPRPGEQY
10 TRBJ2-1 TRBV29-1 SVPPAANEQF
11 TRBJ2-7 TRBV6-5 ASRLEGSYEQY
11 TRBJ2-7 TRBV30 AWRGQRLYEQY
13 TRBJ1-1 TRBV7-2 ASSLSTSGGREAF
13 TRBJ1-5 TRBV7-8 ASSLFGDRRQPQH
15 TRBJ1-1 TRBV10-3 AISEPLSGTGITEAF
16 TRBJ2-5 TRBV5-1 ASSSLITGTGLQETQY
9 TRBJ1-2 TRBV6-5 ASNGVYGYT
8 TRBJ2-1 TRBV20-1 SARLDEQF
13 TRBJ1-1 TRBV7-2 ASQGRGLGNTEAF
14 TRBJ2-1 TRBV6-5 ASSYGALAGYNEQF
13 TRBJ2-4 TRBV7-9 ASSLVGARQNIQY
10 TRBJ2-1 TRBV7-8 ASSEGFNEQF
14 TRBJ1-2 TRBV5-4 ASSTTGQELSYGYT
10 TRBJ1-1 TRBV5-1 ASRPSNTEAF
13 TRBJ1-5 TRBV27 ASSLGLDSNQPQH
13 TRBJ1-2 TRBV7-9 ASSVSGIPNYGYT
11 TRBJ1-1 TRBV7-9 ASSLLSQGEAF
11 TRBJ1-1 TRBV30 AWSRQGGTEAF
13 TRBJ2-7 TRBV4-1 ASSQSGSGTYEQY
13 TRBJ1-2 TRBV11-2 ASRRGGTGVNGYT
12 TRBJ2-1 TRBV5-1 ASSLGTGRDEQF
12 TRBJ1-3 TRBV9 ASSVGVPGNTIY
16 TRBJ1-5 TRBV4-3 ASSQSLGGDRGDQPQH
10 TRBJ2-7 TRBV5-6 ASSLAVYEQY
9 TRBJ2-5 TRBV20-1 SARDEETQY
11 TRBJ1-1 TRBV7-9 ASRPPWDTEAF
11 TRBJ2-5 TRBV6-1 ASSAGGVETQY
10 TRBJ1-2 TRBV9 ASSVAARGYT